This T cell receptor beta chain was documented in a study of cytomegalovirus exposure and HLA in healthy donors. The wider study: An analysis done earlier identified 100 million to 140 million unique TCR beta sequences from about 180 million T cells. There were 350 to 450 genotyped donors. Of these, roughly 84% fell in the genetic ancestry cluster associated with self-reported Caucasian donors. Overall study results and limits: A later analysis reportedly found that, within productive TCRs, an Asian-associated ancestry cluster had fewer N-insertions than the mean observed across the 666 donors. Listed as cytomegalovirus-associated were 150 to 200 TCR beta chains.

As regards this clone: The antigen is unknown.

Use of 60 Vbeta and 13 Jbeta primers characterized the PCR. Assay: immunoSEQ multiplex PCR; the TCRdb copy retains only in-frame clones and omits some. The data hold about 89,000 clones, with less than 9.5% observed a single time. Source material: PBMCs. The receptor was derived from a man in his forties or fifties in good health and CMV-seropositive.

The CDR3 DNA reads as TGTGCCAGCAGTGACGGCGGGGGTAATTCACCCCTCCACTTT. It encodes CASSDGGGNSPLHF. The rearrangement uses TRBV6-1 and TRBJ1-6; a possible D gene is TRBD1 (5 bases). The CDR3 totals 14 residues. From germline, CDR1 is MNHNS and CDR2 SASEGT. V dropped 3 bases and J dropped 6 bases, with 9 bases sitting between them.